The clone carrying this TCR beta chain was detected only once. This sample is drawn from a study of sequential checkpoint blockade in melanoma. Indicated treatment: randomized to nivolumab then ipilimumab (arm A) or the reverse (arm B). DNA-damaging chemotherapy had not been given to any patient beforehand. Sorted cells were live CD3+CD8+, lacking CD19 and CD56, from PBMCs. The junction had 5 bases not matched to a gene; V was cut back by 0 bases and J by 3 bases. This CDR3 comprises 16 residues. Looked up from germline, CDR1 is LGHNA and CDR2 is YNFKEQ. Clones were sequenced by immunoSEQ multiplex PCR, and TCRdb holds only the in-frame ones, with some missing. The data contain around 12,000 clones, 61% of them seen just once; the ten biggest clones take up 20% to 25%.

The chain combines TRBV4-2 with TRBJ2-1; 7 bases map to TRBD2. This sequence originates from a human donor with melanoma. Sequenced here: CD8+ T cells sorted from blood (inferred from file names), sampled from a patient given nivolumab and ipilimumab in sequence. Here the CDR3 reads CASSQEAGVGYNEQFF. The CDR3 DNA is TGTGCCAGCAGCCAAGAGGCGGGAGTTGGCTACAATGAGCAGTTCTTC.